This entry lists 27 T cell receptor beta chains sequenced from one sample in a study of T cells expressing NK-cell markers. TCRdb re-called the 5' RACE reads, yielding one record per CDR3 amino acid sequence without DNA. This repertoire includes around 380,000 distinct CDR3 sequences. Material: blood T cells: a sorted CD56 or NKG2C T cell subset, CD4+ or CD8+ T cells, or bulk PBMC T cells (not recorded which). The receptors were gathered from a woman aged 50 to 65 in good health.

The chain employs TRBV14 and TRBJ2-1. The germline V gene encodes CDR1 SGHDN and CDR2 FVKESK. The CDR3 is 15 amino acids. CDR3 residues: CASSQNSWWGNEQFF.

The chain has TRBV7-9 and TRBJ2-7; TCRdb indicates TRBD2, and absent DNA this call remains unverified. The CDR3 length is 16 residues. Per the germline V gene, CDR1 is SEHNR and CDR2 is FQNEAQ (reference sequence). CDR3 sequence reads: CASSLEASGSPYEQYF.

The chain recombines TRBV5-4 with TRBJ2-1; there is no DNA to check the TCRdb D call of TRBD1. The CDR3 extends over 14 amino acids. The germline CDR1 and CDR2 sequences are SGHNT and YYREEE (reference sequence). The CDR3 loop reads CASSLYRGLNEQFF.

The J gene is TRBJ2-2, the V gene TRBV20-1; TCRdb picks TRBD1, but there is no DNA to check that call. The germline V gene has CDR1 DFQATT and CDR2 SNEGSKA (reference sequence). CDR3 length equals 14 residues. CDR3 sequence: CSARQGAGTGELFF.

The J gene is TRBJ2-5, the V gene TRBV4-1. Germline V gives CDR1 MGHRA, CDR2 YSYEKL. CDR3 length: 13 residues. The CDR3 region is CASSQDQWGTQYF.

J is TRBJ1-5 and V is TRBV6-1; the TCRdb D gene call, TRBD1, has no DNA to confirm it. This CDR3 region has 14 residues. Germline V gene lookup returns CDR1 MNHNS and CDR2 SASEGT. The CDR3 spells CASSGGVPAQPQHF.

The V gene is TRBV15, the J gene TRBJ2-1; lacking DNA, the TRBD2 call made by TCRdb goes unchecked. The CDR3 runs to 16 residues. Germline V gene lookup returns CDR1 LNHNV and CDR2 YYDKDF (reference sequence). CDR3 in amino acids: CATSRGIAATYNEQFF.

This chain joins TRBV15 and TRBJ2-2; TCRdb returns TRBD2, unconfirmable since there is no DNA. The CDR3 is made up of 16 amino acids. Germline V lookup: CDR1 LNHNV, CDR2 YYDKDF (reference sequence). The CDR3: CATSRDKGSSGRELFF.

The chain combines TRBV20-1 with TRBJ2-5; TCRdb selects TRBD1, and the lack of DNA leaves this call unchecked. Germline V CDR1 and CDR2: DFQATT, SNEGSKA (reference sequence). CDR3 length: 15 residues. The chain's CDR3 is CSARDPGQPKETQYF.

J is TRBJ2-1 and V is TRBV30; TCRdb proposes TRBD1, but this gene call is untestable without DNA. The CDR3 runs 12 residues. Germline V gene sequence: CDR1 GTSNPN, CDR2 SVGIG (reference sequence). CDR3 loop: CAWKYGGNEQFF.

This chain connects TRBV15 to TRBJ2-1; there is no DNA to check the TCRdb D call of TRBD2. Germline CDR1 LNHNV, CDR2 YYDKDF (reference sequence). The CDR3 loop spans 15 amino acids. The CDR3 reads CATALAGGSYNEQFF.

This chain connects TRBV7-9 to TRBJ1-5. The CDR3 sequence is 16 residues long. The germline V gene has CDR1 SEHNR and CDR2 FQNEAQ (reference sequence). CDR3 protein: CASSFWGIAGNQPQHF.

This rearrangement joins TRBV12-3 or TRBV12-4 to TRBJ2-3; TCRdb's assignment of TRBD1 cannot be checked, as there is no DNA. The CDR3 is made up of 17 amino acids. The CDR3 spells CASSFWGAFGMTDTQYF.

Here the CDR3 reads CASSPSTGSNEQFF. The chain is built from TRBV7-6 and TRBJ2-1; TCRdb designates TRBD1, a call that cannot be tested without DNA. Germline CDR1 is SGHVS and CDR2 is FNYEAQ. The CDR3 is 14 residues long. Full variable domain (outside the CDR3, taken from reference TRBV7-6 and TRBJ2-1): GAGVSQSPRYKVTKRGQDVALRCDPISGHVSLYWYRQALGQGPEFLTYFNYEAQQDKSGLPNDRFSAERPEGSISTLTIQRTEQRDSAMYRCASSPSTGSNEQFFGPGTRLTVL.

The chain has TRBV5-6 and TRBJ2-1; there is no DNA to check the TCRdb D call of TRBD1. Germline CDR1 reads SGHDT; CDR2 reads YYEEEE. CDR3 length: 14 amino acids. CDR3 loop: CASSLARPGNEQFF.

The chain has TRBV20-1 and TRBJ2-1; TCRdb's D gene call, TRBD1, goes unchecked for lack of DNA. The CDR3 has 13 amino acids. In germline, CDR1 is DFQATT, CDR2 SNEGSKA (reference sequence). The CDR3 reads CSARVRGSAMQFF.

The rearrangement uses TRBV5-1 and TRBJ1-2; the D call of TRBD1 rests on TCRdb alone, since no DNA is present to check it. The CDR3 totals 15 residues. CDR1 SGHRS and CDR2 YFSETQ come from the germline V gene. This CDR3 reads CASSSAPRTGDGYTF.

The chain carries TRBV19 and TRBJ2-4; the TRBD1 assignment by TCRdb is unverifiable without DNA. The CDR3 length is 15 residues. Per germline, CDR1 LNHDA and CDR2 SQIVND (reference sequence). The CDR3 reads CASSITRDRGNIQYF.

This sequence joins TRBV3-1 and TRBJ2-2; the TCRdb call, TRBD1, lacks DNA for checking. Germline CDR1 LGHDT, CDR2 YNNKEL (reference sequence). The CDR3 is 15 residues long. The CDR3 loop is CASLRGQGITGELFF.

The rearrangement joins TRBV5-1 to TRBJ2-6. Germline CDR1 and CDR2: SGHRS and YFSETQ. The CDR3 loop spans 16 amino acids. CDR3 in amino acids: CASSLAAGSGANVLTF.

The chain combines TRBV12-3 or TRBV12-4 with TRBJ1-2; the D call of TRBD1 rests on TCRdb alone, since no DNA is present to check it. This CDR3 contains 13 residues. The CDR3 sequence is CASRMSGSEGYTF.

The chain recombines TRBV7-9 with TRBJ1-2. The germline V gene encodes CDR1 SEHNR and CDR2 FQNEAQ (reference sequence). The CDR3 loop spans 14 amino acids. CDR3 sequence: CASSPVGPNYGYTF.

The chain employs TRBV12-3 or TRBV12-4 and TRBJ2-2; TCRdb names TRBD1, which stays unverified in the absence of DNA. The CDR3 runs to 17 residues. The CDR3 is CASNNDAPGGYTGELFF.

The chain couples TRBV15 to TRBJ2-1. The V gene's germline CDR1 is LNHNV and CDR2 YYDKDF (reference sequence). CDR3 length equals 13 residues. CDR3 in amino acids: CATSLSRVDEQFF.

V is TRBV4-1 and J is TRBJ2-1; TCRdb names TRBD2, which stays unverified in the absence of DNA. Per germline, CDR1 MGHRA and CDR2 YSYEKL. CDR3 length: 15 residues. CDR3 loop: CASSQSTSGRNEQFF.

The chain joins TRBV12-5 to TRBJ2-7; TCRdb returns TRBD1, unconfirmable since there is no DNA. Germline V gene lookup returns CDR1 LGHNT and CDR2 FRNRAP. This CDR3 is 18 amino acids long. CDR3 residues: CASGLVLLVEDTYYEQYF.

The genes are TRBV20-1 and TRBJ1-3; the TCRdb D gene call, TRBD1, has no DNA to confirm it. There are 15 residues in the CDR3. The germline V gene has CDR1 DFQATT and CDR2 SNEGSKA (reference sequence). CDR3 sequence reads: CSARTGSPSGNTIYF.